These T cell receptor beta chains were read from a single sample in a study of identical twins. From the 5' RACE reads, TCRdb called clonotypes with MiXCR, one entry per CDR3 protein. Of about 470,000 distinct CDR3 sequences in the sample, approximately 24% were seen once. This same sample was also taken into another study, of T cells expressing NK-cell markers.

The material sequenced was CD4+ T cells sorted from blood. These receptors all come from a young woman in good health. Both conserved end residues are part of each CDR3. The order of the fields is CDR3 protein, CDR3 DNA, CDR3 length, V gene, clone size, J gene, D gene. A D gene is named only where the DNA matches it firmly. Only part of the rows carry a size: once, few, many, or a class if the clone is expanded.

CDR3: CASSQVDLLAYNEQFF
DNA: TGCGCCAGCAGCCAAGTGGACTTACTCGCCTACAATGAGCAGTTCTTC
length: 16
V: TRBV4-1
size: few
J: TRBJ2-1
D: -

CDR3: CASSGTSGTSGRRHTQYF
DNA: TGTGCCAGCAGCGGGACCTCCGGGACTAGCGGGAGGAGACATACGCAGTATTTT
length: 18
V: TRBV5-6
size: -
J: TRBJ2-3
D: TRBD2

CDR3: CASTDTGRMNTGELFF
DNA: TGTGCCAGCACCGACACGGGCAGAATGAACACCGGGGAGCTGTTTTTT
length: 16
V: TRBV7-9
size: -
J: TRBJ2-2
D: -

CDR3: CASSQDFGDGTEAFF
DNA: TGCGCCAGCAGCCAAGACTTTGGGGACGGCACTGAAGCTTTCTTT
length: 15
V: TRBV4-3
size: -
J: TRBJ1-1
D: -

CDR3: CASSFQTVAYNEQFF
DNA: TGTGCCAGCAGTTTTCAGACAGTAGCTTACAATGAGCAGTTCTTC
length: 15
V: TRBV12-3/TRBV12-4
size: many
J: TRBJ2-1
D: -

CDR3: CASSPKGLAAYNEQFF
DNA: TGTGCCAGCAGTCCAAAGGGACTAGCGGCGTACAATGAGCAGTTCTTC
length: 16
V: TRBV6-1
size: -
J: TRBJ2-1
D: TRBD2

CDR3: CSAADRGTGELFF
DNA: TGCAGTGCTGCGGACAGGGGAACCGGGGAGCTGTTTTTT
length: 13
V: TRBV20-1
size: few
J: TRBJ2-2
D: TRBD1

CDR3: CASSSRLADNEQFF
DNA: TGTGCCAGCAGTTCCAGACTAGCCGACAATGAGCAGTTCTTC
length: 14
V: TRBV5-5
size: -
J: TRBJ2-1
D: TRBD2

CDR3: CASSLEWTGSYEQYF
DNA: TGCGCCAGCAGCTTGGAATGGACAGGGAGCTACGAGCAGTACTTC
length: 15
V: TRBV5-1
size: -
J: TRBJ2-7
D: TRBD1

CDR3: CASSYGRRTETQYF
DNA: TGTGCCAGCAGTTACGGACGGAGGACAGAGACCCAGTACTTC
length: 14
V: TRBV6-5
size: few
J: TRBJ2-5
D: -

CDR3: CSARRGPGELFF
DNA: TGCAGTGCTAGGAGGGGCCCCGGGGAGCTGTTTTTT
length: 12
V: TRBV20-1
size: -
J: TRBJ2-2
D: -

CDR3: CASSLGVIGYGYTF
DNA: TGCGCCAGCAGCTTGGGAGTTATCGGCTATGGCTACACCTTC
length: 14
V: TRBV5-1
size: -
J: TRBJ1-2
D: -

CDR3: CSAPGRPLEDTQYF
DNA: TGCAGTGCCCCGGGAAGGCCCCTCGAGGATACGCAGTATTTT
length: 14
V: TRBV20-1
size: -
J: TRBJ2-3
D: -

CDR3: CSSLGVEQFF
DNA: TGCAGTTCATTGGGGGTCGAGCAGTTCTTC
length: 10
V: TRBV20-1
size: -
J: TRBJ2-1
D: -

CDR3: CASSLAPYQETQYF
DNA: TGTGCCAGCAGCTTAGCGCCCTACCAAGAGACCCAGTACTTC
length: 14
V: TRBV7-8
size: -
J: TRBJ2-5
D: -

CDR3: CASSPGQGGTQYF
DNA: TGTGCCAGCAGCCCCGGACAGGGCGGGACCCAGTACTTC
length: 13
V: TRBV7-8
size: few
J: TRBJ2-5
D: TRBD1

CDR3: CAIGGTSGTGELFF
DNA: TGTGCCATCGGGGGGACTAGCGGGACCGGGGAGCTGTTTTTT
length: 14
V: TRBV10-3
size: -
J: TRBJ2-2
D: TRBD2

CDR3: CASGVKSAEINEQFF
DNA: TGTGCCAGCGGCGTGAAGAGCGCAGAGATCAATGAGCAGTTCTTC
length: 15
V: TRBV27
size: -
J: TRBJ2-1
D: -

CDR3: CASSSLAHGSNTGELFF
DNA: TGCGCCAGCAGCTCCCTGGCCCACGGCTCGAACACCGGGGAGCTGTTTTTT
length: 17
V: TRBV5-1
size: few
J: TRBJ2-2
D: -

CDR3: CASGGTSRSEQFF
DNA: TGCGCCTCTGGGGGGACTAGCCGGAGTGAGCAGTTCTTC
length: 13
V: TRBV10-2
size: -
J: TRBJ2-1
D: TRBD2

CDR3: CASSQEGESSYNEQFF
DNA: TGCGCCAGCAGCCAAGAAGGGGAAAGCTCCTACAATGAGCAGTTCTTC
length: 16
V: TRBV4-3
size: -
J: TRBJ2-1
D: -

CDR3: CASSQVETQYF
DNA: TGTGCCAGCAGCCAGGTAGAGACCCAGTACTTC
length: 11
V: TRBV3-1
size: few
J: TRBJ2-5
D: -

CDR3: CASSYSIRETQYF
DNA: TGTGCCAGCAGTTACTCGATTCGGGAGACCCAGTACTTC
length: 13
V: TRBV6-5
size: -
J: TRBJ2-5
D: -

CDR3: CASSLDGHSGNTIYF
DNA: TGTGCCAGCAGCCTGGACGGACACTCTGGAAACACCATATATTTT
length: 15
V: TRBV9
size: few
J: TRBJ1-3
D: -

CDR3: CASSTLTGASYEQYF
DNA: TGTGCCAGCAGCACCTTGACAGGGGCCTCCTACGAGCAGTACTTC
length: 15
V: TRBV5-4
size: -
J: TRBJ2-7
D: TRBD1

CDR3: CASSLEVFHEQYF
DNA: TGCGCCAGCAGCTTGGAGGTTTTCCACGAGCAGTACTTC
length: 13
V: TRBV5-1
size: -
J: TRBJ2-7
D: -

CDR3: CASTPSPKETQYF
DNA: TGCGCCAGCACTCCTTCACCAAAGGAGACCCAGTACTTC
length: 13
V: TRBV5-1
size: -
J: TRBJ2-5
D: -

CDR3: CASSQVTAGEQFF
DNA: TGTGCCAGCAGTCAGGTAACGGCGGGAGAGCAGTTCTTC
length: 13
V: TRBV27
size: few
J: TRBJ2-1
D: -

CDR3: CASIEEGGWNSPLHF
DNA: TGTGCCAGCATCGAGGAAGGGGGGTGGAATTCACCCCTCCACTTT
length: 15
V: TRBV2
size: few
J: TRBJ1-6
D: -

CDR3: CASSLGLHYEQYF
DNA: TGTGCCAGCAGCTTAGGACTACATTACGAGCAGTACTTC
length: 13
V: TRBV7-2
size: -
J: TRBJ2-7
D: -

CDR3: CASRGTSGSVQYF
DNA: TGTGCCAGCAGAGGGACTAGCGGGAGTGTGCAGTACTTC
length: 13
V: TRBV6-2/TRBV6-3
size: -
J: TRBJ2-7
D: TRBD2

CDR3: CASSFRGSGYTF
DNA: TGTGCCAGCAGTTTCCGTGGAAGTGGCTACACCTTC
length: 12
V: TRBV12-3/TRBV12-4
size: few
J: TRBJ1-2
D: -

CDR3: CASSYSSGSAYGYTF
DNA: TGTGCCAGCAGTTACTCCTCCGGGAGCGCCTATGGCTACACCTTC
length: 15
V: TRBV6-5
size: -
J: TRBJ1-2
D: -

CDR3: CASSPDRGSYNEQFF
DNA: TGTGCCAGCAGTCCCGACAGGGGGTCCTACAATGAGCAGTTCTTC
length: 15
V: TRBV12-3/TRBV12-4
size: many
J: TRBJ2-1
D: TRBD1

CDR3: CATTGEDRGSVNVLTF
DNA: TGTGCAACAACGGGCGAGGACAGGGGGAGTGTCAACGTCCTGACTTTC
length: 16
V: TRBV10-3
size: -
J: TRBJ2-6
D: TRBD1

CDR3: CSAYSSGGYEQFF
DNA: TGCAGTGCTTATTCTAGCGGGGGATATGAGCAGTTCTTC
length: 13
V: TRBV20-1
size: few
J: TRBJ2-1
D: TRBD2

CDR3: CASSATSGSGSSSEQYF
DNA: TGTGCCAGCAGCGCGACTAGCGGGAGCGGTTCTTCCTCCGAGCAGTACTTC
length: 17
V: TRBV9
size: few
J: TRBJ2-7
D: TRBD2

CDR3: CASSSIFQYDGNYGYTF
DNA: TGTGCCAGCAGCTCCATCTTCCAATACGACGGAAACTATGGCTACACCTTC
length: 17
V: TRBV11-2
size: -
J: TRBJ1-2
D: -

CDR3: CASSQDSLSGGPTDTQYF
DNA: TGTGCCAGCAGCCAAGATAGCTTGTCCGGGGGACCCACAGATACGCAGTATTTT
length: 18
V: TRBV3-1
size: few
J: TRBJ2-3
D: -

CDR3: CSVVSPASSYEQYF
DNA: TGCAGCGTTGTTTCCCCGGCGAGCTCCTACGAGCAGTACTTC
length: 14
V: TRBV29-1
size: -
J: TRBJ2-7
D: -

CDR3: CASSYAGPVDEAFF
DNA: TGTGCCAGCAGTTACGCGGGCCCCGTGGATGAAGCTTTCTTT
length: 14
V: TRBV6-5
size: -
J: TRBJ1-1
D: -

CDR3: CASSFGQAGEQYF
DNA: TGTGCCAGCAGTTTCGGACAGGCCGGGGAGCAGTACTTC
length: 13
V: TRBV27
size: -
J: TRBJ2-7
D: TRBD1

CDR3: CASSGNSKNIQYF
DNA: TGTGCCAGCTCCGGGAATTCCAAAAACATTCAGTACTTC
length: 13
V: TRBV3-1
size: -
J: TRBJ2-4
D: -

CDR3: CASSYRGLSNQPQHF
DNA: TGTGCCAGCAGTTACAGAGGTCTGAGCAATCAGCCCCAGCATTTT
length: 15
V: TRBV6-8
size: -
J: TRBJ1-5
D: -

CDR3: CAISTPGGSHEQYF
DNA: TGTGCCATCAGTACCCCCGGGGGATCCCACGAGCAGTACTTC
length: 14
V: TRBV10-3
size: -
J: TRBJ2-7
D: -

CDR3: CASSLAGIAGGELFF
DNA: TGTGCCAGCTCACTCGCGGGAATCGCGGGCGGGGAGCTGTTTTTT
length: 15
V: TRBV6-2/TRBV6-3
size: -
J: TRBJ2-2
D: -

CDR3: CASSLASPGGRRTQYF
DNA: TGTGCCAGCAGCTTGGCCTCCCCCGGGGGCAGGCGTACGCAGTATTTT
length: 16
V: TRBV5-5
size: -
J: TRBJ2-3
D: -

CDR3: CASTYNGDSQETQYF
DNA: TGTGCCAGCACCTATAACGGCGACAGTCAAGAGACCCAGTACTTC
length: 15
V: TRBV6-1
size: few
J: TRBJ2-5
D: -

CDR3: CASSKTSGRAGEQFF
DNA: TGCGCCAGCAGCAAAACTAGCGGGAGGGCCGGTGAGCAGTTCTTC
length: 15
V: TRBV5-1
size: few
J: TRBJ2-1
D: TRBD2

CDR3: CASSPGGLAGLNEQFF
DNA: TGTGCCAGCAGTCCGGGGGGACTAGCGGGGCTCAATGAGCAGTTCTTC
length: 16
V: TRBV6-1
size: -
J: TRBJ2-1
D: TRBD2

CDR3: CASSPGTGVVEQFF
DNA: TGCGCCAGCAGCCCCGGGACAGGGGTTGTTGAGCAGTTCTTC
length: 14
V: TRBV5-1
size: -
J: TRBJ2-1
D: TRBD1

CDR3: CAISDPGQGSDTEAFF
DNA: TGTGCCATCAGTGACCCCGGGCAGGGCTCAGACACTGAAGCTTTCTTT
length: 16
V: TRBV10-3
size: few
J: TRBJ1-1
D: -

CDR3: CASSVGALEQFF
DNA: TGTGCCAGCAGCGTGGGAGCACTCGAGCAGTTCTTC
length: 12
V: TRBV7-9
size: -
J: TRBJ2-1
D: -

CDR3: CASSYGLARVDEQFF
DNA: TGCGCCAGCAGCTACGGTCTAGCCCGGGTGGATGAGCAGTTCTTC
length: 15
V: TRBV5-1
size: -
J: TRBJ2-1
D: -

CDR3: CASSLKTDTEAFF
DNA: TGTGCCAGCAGCTTAAAGACGGACACTGAAGCTTTCTTT
length: 13
V: TRBV7-2
size: few
J: TRBJ1-1
D: -